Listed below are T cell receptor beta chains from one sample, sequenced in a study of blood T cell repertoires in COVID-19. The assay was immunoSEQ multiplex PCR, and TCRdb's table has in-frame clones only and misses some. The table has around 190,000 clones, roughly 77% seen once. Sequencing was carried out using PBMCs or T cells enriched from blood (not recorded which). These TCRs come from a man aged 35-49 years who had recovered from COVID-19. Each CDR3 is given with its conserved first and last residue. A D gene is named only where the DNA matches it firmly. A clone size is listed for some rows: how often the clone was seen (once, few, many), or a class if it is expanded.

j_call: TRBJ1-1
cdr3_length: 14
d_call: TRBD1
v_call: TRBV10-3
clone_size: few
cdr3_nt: TGTGCCATCAGTATAACAGGGGTGGGCACTGAAGCTTTCTTT
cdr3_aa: CAISITGVGTEAFF

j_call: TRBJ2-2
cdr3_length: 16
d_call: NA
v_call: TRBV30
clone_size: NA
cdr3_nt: TGTGCCTGGAGTGTATCCAGGACTTTTCTCACCGGGGAGCTGTTTTTT
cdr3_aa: CAWSVSRTFLTGELFF

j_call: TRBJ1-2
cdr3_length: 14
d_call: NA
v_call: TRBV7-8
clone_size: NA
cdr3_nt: TGTGCCAGCAGCTTAGAGGCGGGGCGATATGGCTACACCTTC
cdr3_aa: CASSLEAGRYGYTF

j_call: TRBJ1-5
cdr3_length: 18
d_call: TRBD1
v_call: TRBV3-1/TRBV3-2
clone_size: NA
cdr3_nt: TGTGCCAGCAGTCCCGGGACAGGGAAGGGGAAGGGCAATCAGCCCCAGCATTTT
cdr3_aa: CASSPGTGKGKGNQPQHF

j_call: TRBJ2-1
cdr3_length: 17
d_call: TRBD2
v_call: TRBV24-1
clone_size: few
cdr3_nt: TGTGCCACCAGTGATTCGCTAGGGACTAGCGGAGACAATGAGCAGTTCTTC
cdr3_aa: CATSDSLGTSGDNEQFF

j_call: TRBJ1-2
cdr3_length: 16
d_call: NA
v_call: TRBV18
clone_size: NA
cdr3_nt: TGTGCCAGCTCACGCTTAAACACAGGACATAACTATGGCTACACCTTC
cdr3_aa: CASSRLNTGHNYGYTF

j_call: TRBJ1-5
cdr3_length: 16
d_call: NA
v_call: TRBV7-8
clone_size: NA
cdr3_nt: TGTGCCAGCAGCTTAGCTCGTATAGGGGGTAGGCAGCCCCAGCATTTT
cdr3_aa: CASSLARIGGRQPQHF

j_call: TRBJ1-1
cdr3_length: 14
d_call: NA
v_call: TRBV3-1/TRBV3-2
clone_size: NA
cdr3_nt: TGTGCCAGCAGCCAGGTCGAGGGGAACACTGAAGCTTTCTTT
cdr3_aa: CASSQVEGNTEAFF

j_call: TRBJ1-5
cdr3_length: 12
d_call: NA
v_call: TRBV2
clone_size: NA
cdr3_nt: TGTGCCAGCACTAGGGAGAATCAGCCCCAGCATTTT
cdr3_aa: CASTRENQPQHF

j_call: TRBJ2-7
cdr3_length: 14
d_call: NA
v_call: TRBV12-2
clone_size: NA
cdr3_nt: TGTGCAAGTCGCTCTCCCGTCAGCTCCTACGAGCAGTACTTC
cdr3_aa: CASRSPVSSYEQYF

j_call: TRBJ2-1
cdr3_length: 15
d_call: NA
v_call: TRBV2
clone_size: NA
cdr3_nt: TGTGCCAGCAGCCTTGGACAAAGCTCCTACAATGAGCAGTTCTTC
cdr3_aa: CASSLGQSSYNEQFF

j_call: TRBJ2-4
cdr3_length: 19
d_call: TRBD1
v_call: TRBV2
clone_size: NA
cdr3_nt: TGTGCCAGCAGTGGACAGGGGAATCAACCGGCCCTAGCCAAAAACATTCAGTACTTC
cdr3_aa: CASSGQGNQPALAKNIQYF

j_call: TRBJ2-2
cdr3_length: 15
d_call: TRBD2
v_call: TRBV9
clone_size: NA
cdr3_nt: TGTGCCAGCAGCCGGGCGGGAGGGTCTGGCGGGGAGCTGTTTTTT
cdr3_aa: CASSRAGGSGGELFF

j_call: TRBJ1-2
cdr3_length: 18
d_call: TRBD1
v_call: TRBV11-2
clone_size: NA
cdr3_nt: TGTGCCAGCAGCTTAGGCATACAGGGGACGGGGCCTAACTATGGCTACACCTTC
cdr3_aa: CASSLGIQGTGPNYGYTF

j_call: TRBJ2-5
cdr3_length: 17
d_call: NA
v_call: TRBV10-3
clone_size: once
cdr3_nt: TGTGCCATCAGTGAGTCGGGGCGGGAACCGTCCCAAGAGACCCAGTACTTC
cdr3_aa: CAISESGREPSQETQYF

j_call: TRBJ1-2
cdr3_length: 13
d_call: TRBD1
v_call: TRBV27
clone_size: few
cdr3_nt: TGTGCCAGCAGCCTGACAGGGGGCTATGGCTACACCTTC
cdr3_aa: CASSLTGGYGYTF

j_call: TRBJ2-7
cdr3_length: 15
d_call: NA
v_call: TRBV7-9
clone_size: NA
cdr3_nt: TGTGCCAGCAGCTCCGAGAGAGAACTAGACTTCGAGCAGTACTTC
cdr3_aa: CASSSERELDFEQYF

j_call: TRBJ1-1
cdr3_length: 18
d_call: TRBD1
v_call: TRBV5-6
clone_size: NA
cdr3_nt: TGTGCCAGCACCGAAAGATTCGGAGGACAGGGGAGGAACACTGAAGCTTTCTTT
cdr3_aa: CASTERFGGQGRNTEAFF

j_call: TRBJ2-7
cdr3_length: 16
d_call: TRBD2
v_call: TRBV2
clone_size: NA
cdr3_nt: TGTGCCAGCAGCCCCCTGGGACTAGCGGGAGGAAACGAGCAGTACTTC
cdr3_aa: CASSPLGLAGGNEQYF

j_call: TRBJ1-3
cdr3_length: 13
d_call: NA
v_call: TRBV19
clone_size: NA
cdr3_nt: TGTGCCAGTAGTATGGAGCAAACCAACACCATATATTTT
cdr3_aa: CASSMEQTNTIYF

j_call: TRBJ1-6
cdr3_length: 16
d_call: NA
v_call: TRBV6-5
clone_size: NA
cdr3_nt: TGTGCCAGCAGTTACGGACTAAGCTCCTATAATTCACCCCTCCACTTT
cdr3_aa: CASSYGLSSYNSPLHF

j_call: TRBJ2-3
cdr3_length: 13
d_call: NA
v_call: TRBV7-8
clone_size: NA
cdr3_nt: TGTGCCAGCGGCCCGTCGGAGGGAGATACGCAGTATTTT
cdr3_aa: CASGPSEGDTQYF

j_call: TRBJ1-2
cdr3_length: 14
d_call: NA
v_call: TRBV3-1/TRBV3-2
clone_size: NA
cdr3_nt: TGTGCCAGCAGCCAAGAGGTCAGGACTTATGGCTACACCTTC
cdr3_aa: CASSQEVRTYGYTF

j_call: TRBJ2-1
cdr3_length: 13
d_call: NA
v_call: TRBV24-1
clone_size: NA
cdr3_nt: TGTGCCACCAGTGATTCTCGGCAGGGGCAGCAGTTCTTC
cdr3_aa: CATSDSRQGQQFF

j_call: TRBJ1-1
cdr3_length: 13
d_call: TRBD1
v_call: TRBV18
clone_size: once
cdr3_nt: TGTGCCACTCTCGGGACAGGGAACACTGAAGCTTTCTTT
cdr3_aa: CATLGTGNTEAFF

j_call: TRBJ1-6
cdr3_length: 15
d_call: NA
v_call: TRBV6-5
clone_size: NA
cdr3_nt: TGTGCCAGCATTTCAGGGGCGTCCTATAATTCACCCCTCCACTTT
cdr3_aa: CASISGASYNSPLHF

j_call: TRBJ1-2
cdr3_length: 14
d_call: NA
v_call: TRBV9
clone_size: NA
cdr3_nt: TGTGCCAGCAGCGTCGATGAGGTTGTGGGTGGCTACACCTTC
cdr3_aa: CASSVDEVVGGYTF

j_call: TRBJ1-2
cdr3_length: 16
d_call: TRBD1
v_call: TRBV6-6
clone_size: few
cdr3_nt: TGTGCCAGCAGTTACGGAGCGGACAGGGCCAACTATGGCTACACCTTC
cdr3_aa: CASSYGADRANYGYTF

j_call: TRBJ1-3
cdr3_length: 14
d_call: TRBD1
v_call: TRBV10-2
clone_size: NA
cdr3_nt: TGCGCCAGCCGATCGACAGGGGTTGGAAACACCATATATTTT
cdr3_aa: CASRSTGVGNTIYF

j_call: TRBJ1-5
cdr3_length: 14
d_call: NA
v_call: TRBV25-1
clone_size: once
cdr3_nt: TGTGCCAGGCGGTCTTGGTCGAGCAATCAGCCCCAGCATTTT
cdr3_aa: CARRSWSSNQPQHF

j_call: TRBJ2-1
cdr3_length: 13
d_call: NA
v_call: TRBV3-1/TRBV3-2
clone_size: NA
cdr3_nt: TGTGCCAGCAGCGCTCGGAGTTACAATGAGCAGTTCTTC
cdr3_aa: CASSARSYNEQFF

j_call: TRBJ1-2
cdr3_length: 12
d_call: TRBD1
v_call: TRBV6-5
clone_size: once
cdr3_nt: TGTGCCAGCACCGGACAGGGGATAGGCTACACCTTC
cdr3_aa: CASTGQGIGYTF

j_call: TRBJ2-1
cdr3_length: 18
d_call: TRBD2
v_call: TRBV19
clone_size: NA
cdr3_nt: TGTGCCAGTAGTGGACCCCCGGGACTAGCCTTCTCCTACAATGAGCAGTTCTTC
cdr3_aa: CASSGPPGLAFSYNEQFF

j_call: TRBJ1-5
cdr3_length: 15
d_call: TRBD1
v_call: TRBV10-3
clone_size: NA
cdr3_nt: TGTGCCATCTGTCGGACAGGCGACCGAGGTCAGCCCCAGCATTTT
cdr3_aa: CAICRTGDRGQPQHF

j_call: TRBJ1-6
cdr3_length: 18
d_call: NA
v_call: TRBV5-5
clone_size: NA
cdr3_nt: TGTGCCAGCAGCCTCGACAAGCCCGCGAGCTCCTATAATTCACCCCTCCACTTT
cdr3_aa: CASSLDKPASSYNSPLHF

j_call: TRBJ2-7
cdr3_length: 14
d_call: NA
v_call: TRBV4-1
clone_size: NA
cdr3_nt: TGCGCCAGCAGCCAAGTAGTGATCTCCTACGAGCAGTACTTC
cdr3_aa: CASSQVVISYEQYF

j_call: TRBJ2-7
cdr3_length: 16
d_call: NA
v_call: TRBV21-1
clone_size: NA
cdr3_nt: TGTGCCAGCAGCAAAGCAGGGGACAGGGACCAAGACGAGCAGTACTTC
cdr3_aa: CASSKAGDRDQDEQYF

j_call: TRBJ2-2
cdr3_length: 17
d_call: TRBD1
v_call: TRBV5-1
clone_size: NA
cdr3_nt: TGCGCCAGCAGCTTCGCCCCAGGGGGCGCGAACACCGGGGAGCTGTTTTTT
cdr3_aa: CASSFAPGGANTGELFF

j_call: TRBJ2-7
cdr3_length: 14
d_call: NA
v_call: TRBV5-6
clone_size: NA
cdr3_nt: TGTGCCAGCAGCCGGGGATACTATCTTTACGAGCAGTACTTC
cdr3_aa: CASSRGYYLYEQYF